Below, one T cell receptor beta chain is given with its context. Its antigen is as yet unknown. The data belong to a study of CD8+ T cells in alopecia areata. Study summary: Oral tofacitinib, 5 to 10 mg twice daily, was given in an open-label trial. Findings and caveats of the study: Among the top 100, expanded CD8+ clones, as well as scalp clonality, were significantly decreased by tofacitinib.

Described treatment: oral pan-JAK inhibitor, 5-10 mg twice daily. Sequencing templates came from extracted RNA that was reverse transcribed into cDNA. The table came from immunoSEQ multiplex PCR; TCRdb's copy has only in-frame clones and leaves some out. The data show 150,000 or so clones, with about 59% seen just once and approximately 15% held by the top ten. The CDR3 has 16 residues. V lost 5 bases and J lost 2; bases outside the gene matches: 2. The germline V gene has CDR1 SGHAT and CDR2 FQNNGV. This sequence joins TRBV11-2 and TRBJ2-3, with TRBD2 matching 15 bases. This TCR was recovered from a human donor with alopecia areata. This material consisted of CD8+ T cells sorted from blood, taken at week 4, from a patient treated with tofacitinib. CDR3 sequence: CASSRTSGGATDTQYF. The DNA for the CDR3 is TGTGCCAGCAGCCGGACTAGCGGGGGGGCCACAGATACGCAGTATTTT.